This is a list of T cell receptor beta chains from one sample in a study of blood T cell repertoires in COVID-19. Method: immunoSEQ multiplex PCR; TCRdb's copy keeps in-frame clones and lacks some. Of fewer than 200,000 clones detected, roughly 84% appear once; the ten largest clones hold 5.4%. The sample consisted of peripheral blood. The receptors derive from a woman aged 50 to 60 with COVID-19, enrolled during active disease. The CDR3 runs from the conserved cysteine through the conserved F or W. D genes are given only for firm matches. Rows may omit the clone size; those that give it use once, few, many or a size class.

d_call: NA
v_call: TRBV19
clone_size: once
j_call: TRBJ2-5
cdr3_nt: TGTGCCAGTAGAGCCCACGACTATCAAGAGACCCAGTACTTC
cdr3_aa: CASRAHDYQETQYF

d_call: NA
v_call: TRBV3-1/TRBV3-2
clone_size: few
j_call: TRBJ2-3
cdr3_nt: TGTGCCAGCAGCCCCTCGGACATTCCCACAGATACGCAGTATTTT
cdr3_aa: CASSPSDIPTDTQYF

d_call: NA
v_call: TRBV7-9
clone_size: NA
j_call: TRBJ1-2
cdr3_nt: TGTGCCAGCAGCTTAACCTACCTACAGGGTAACTATGGCTACACCTTC
cdr3_aa: CASSLTYLQGNYGYTF

d_call: NA
v_call: TRBV5-6
clone_size: NA
j_call: TRBJ1-1
cdr3_nt: TGTGCCAGCAGCTTAGGACAGAAGAACACTGAAGCTTTCTTT
cdr3_aa: CASSLGQKNTEAFF

d_call: NA
v_call: TRBV5-4
clone_size: few
j_call: TRBJ1-1
cdr3_nt: TGTGCCAGCAGCTTCGGTGTAGGGCCGGGAGCGGGTTCTTGGCCTGAAGCTTTCTTT
cdr3_aa: CASSFGVGPGAGSWPEAFF

d_call: TRBD2
v_call: TRBV9
clone_size: NA
j_call: TRBJ2-5
cdr3_nt: TGTGCCAGCAGCGTAGCCAGCGGGGGGGCTGAGACCCAGTACTTC
cdr3_aa: CASSVASGGAETQYF

d_call: TRBD1
v_call: TRBV9
clone_size: NA
j_call: TRBJ2-3
cdr3_nt: TGTGCCAGCAGCGCGGGGGACAGGGGCAGCACAGATACGCAGTATTTT
cdr3_aa: CASSAGDRGSTDTQYF

d_call: NA
v_call: TRBV12-3/TRBV12-4
clone_size: NA
j_call: TRBJ2-7
cdr3_nt: TGTGCCAGCAGTTATAACTACGAGCAGTACTTC
cdr3_aa: CASSYNYEQYF

d_call: NA
v_call: TRBV4-2
clone_size: NA
j_call: TRBJ1-2
cdr3_nt: TGTGCCAGCAGCCAAGATGCAGGGGCGTATGGCTACACCTTC
cdr3_aa: CASSQDAGAYGYTF

d_call: NA
v_call: TRBV3-1/TRBV3-2
clone_size: NA
j_call: TRBJ2-1
cdr3_nt: TGTGCCAGCAGCACAGGAAGGGACAATGAGCAGTTCTTC
cdr3_aa: CASSTGRDNEQFF

d_call: NA
v_call: TRBV30
clone_size: NA
j_call: TRBJ2-7
cdr3_nt: TGTGCCTGGAGTGTACTAGGGGGGGGTGGAAAGCAGTACTTC
cdr3_aa: CAWSVLGGGGKQYF

d_call: TRBD1
v_call: TRBV5-1
clone_size: NA
j_call: TRBJ1-5
cdr3_nt: TGCGCCAGCAGCTTGGCCGGGACAGGGGATCAGCCCCAGCATTTT
cdr3_aa: CASSLAGTGDQPQHF

d_call: TRBD2
v_call: TRBV3-1/TRBV3-2
clone_size: NA
j_call: TRBJ2-3
cdr3_nt: TGTGCCAGCAGAGCCTGGACTAGCGGGGATGGGGTAACAGATACGCAGTATTTT
cdr3_aa: CASRAWTSGDGVTDTQYF

d_call: TRBD1
v_call: TRBV5-1
clone_size: NA
j_call: TRBJ1-2
cdr3_nt: TGCGCCAGCAGCTCACAAGACAGGGGCAACTATGGCTACACCTTC
cdr3_aa: CASSSQDRGNYGYTF

d_call: NA
v_call: TRBV2
clone_size: once
j_call: TRBJ2-3
cdr3_nt: TGTGCCAGCAGTGAGGGGAGGAGGCCAGATACGCAGTATTTT
cdr3_aa: CASSEGRRPDTQYF

d_call: TRBD1
v_call: TRBV7-2
clone_size: NA
j_call: TRBJ1-6
cdr3_nt: TGTGCCAGCACCCCCGGGACAGGGGGGCTTTCACCCCTCCACTTT
cdr3_aa: CASTPGTGGLSPLHF

d_call: TRBD2
v_call: TRBV15
clone_size: few
j_call: TRBJ2-3
cdr3_nt: TGTGCCACCAGCAGGGGCGCGGGGGTCACAGATACGCAGTATTTT
cdr3_aa: CATSRGAGVTDTQYF

d_call: TRBD2
v_call: TRBV6-1
clone_size: NA
j_call: TRBJ2-3
cdr3_nt: TGTGCCAGCAGTGAAATGGCTAGCGGGGGCACAGATACGCAGTATTTT
cdr3_aa: CASSEMASGGTDTQYF

d_call: TRBD1
v_call: TRBV6-2/TRBV6-3
clone_size: few
j_call: TRBJ2-1
cdr3_nt: TGTGCCAGCAGCCGACAGGGGCGCGGCTTGTTCTTC
cdr3_aa: CASSRQGRGLFF

d_call: TRBD2
v_call: TRBV5-1
clone_size: NA
j_call: TRBJ2-1
cdr3_nt: TGCGCCAGCAGCCCGGGGGGTTCCTACAATGAGCAGTTCTTC
cdr3_aa: CASSPGGSYNEQFF

d_call: TRBD2
v_call: TRBV20-1
clone_size: NA
j_call: TRBJ2-1
cdr3_nt: TGCAGTGCCAGTAGCGGGACCTCCTACAATGAGCAGTTCTTC
cdr3_aa: CSASSGTSYNEQFF

d_call: NA
v_call: TRBV14
clone_size: NA
j_call: TRBJ2-1
cdr3_nt: TGTGCCAGCAGCCAAGGTCTTAATCCACTGAACTCCTACAATGAGCAGTTCTTC
cdr3_aa: CASSQGLNPLNSYNEQFF

d_call: NA
v_call: TRBV7-9
clone_size: NA
j_call: TRBJ1-3
cdr3_nt: TGTGCCAGCAGCTTTCCGCAGGGGATAAGCGGAAACACCATATATTTT
cdr3_aa: CASSFPQGISGNTIYF

d_call: NA
v_call: TRBV12-3/TRBV12-4
clone_size: NA
j_call: TRBJ1-1
cdr3_nt: TGTGCCAGCAGCCTACAGGAGAACACTGAAGCTTTCTTT
cdr3_aa: CASSLQENTEAFF

d_call: NA
v_call: TRBV6-5
clone_size: once
j_call: TRBJ2-7
cdr3_nt: TGTGCCAGCAGTTACTCCATGACAGGTTCCGAGCAGTACTTC
cdr3_aa: CASSYSMTGSEQYF

d_call: TRBD2
v_call: TRBV7-6
clone_size: NA
j_call: TRBJ2-7
cdr3_nt: TGTGCCAGCAGCCGGACTAGCGGGGAGTCCGAGCAGTACTTC
cdr3_aa: CASSRTSGESEQYF

d_call: NA
v_call: TRBV18
clone_size: NA
j_call: TRBJ1-1
cdr3_nt: TGTGCCAGCTCACCCCGGGAGAACACTGAAGCTTTCTTT
cdr3_aa: CASSPRENTEAFF

d_call: NA
v_call: TRBV6-4
clone_size: NA
j_call: TRBJ2-7
cdr3_nt: TGTGCCAGCAGTGAGGACCCCGGGGGGCCTTGGGAGCAGTACTTC
cdr3_aa: CASSEDPGGPWEQYF

d_call: NA
v_call: TRBV5-4
clone_size: NA
j_call: TRBJ2-5
cdr3_nt: TGTGCCAGCAGCTTGGCCGAACAGAGACCACCGGACCAAGAGACCCAGTACTTC
cdr3_aa: CASSLAEQRPPDQETQYF

d_call: TRBD2
v_call: TRBV5-1
clone_size: NA
j_call: TRBJ2-5
cdr3_nt: TGCGCCAGCAGCTTAGAGCGGGGGGACCAAGAGACCCAGTACTTC
cdr3_aa: CASSLERGDQETQYF

d_call: NA
v_call: TRBV6-5
clone_size: NA
j_call: TRBJ1-1
cdr3_nt: TGTGCCAGCAGTTACTCGGAGGGTTCTAACACTGAAGCTTTCTTT
cdr3_aa: CASSYSEGSNTEAFF

d_call: TRBD1
v_call: TRBV5-8
clone_size: NA
j_call: TRBJ1-1
cdr3_nt: TGTGCCAGCAGCAGGGGACAGGGGAACTCTGAAGCTTTCTTT
cdr3_aa: CASSRGQGNSEAFF

d_call: NA
v_call: TRBV3-1/TRBV3-2
clone_size: NA
j_call: TRBJ1-6
cdr3_nt: TGTGCCAGCAGCCAAGAAAGAACAGGCGTTAATTCACCCCTCCACTTT
cdr3_aa: CASSQERTGVNSPLHF

d_call: NA
v_call: TRBV19
clone_size: once
j_call: TRBJ2-1
cdr3_nt: TGTGCCAGTAGCTCTGCTAGAGAGCAGTTCTTC
cdr3_aa: CASSSAREQFF

d_call: TRBD1
v_call: TRBV15
clone_size: NA
j_call: TRBJ1-4
cdr3_nt: TGTGCCACCAGCGGGTACAGGGGCGAAAAACTGTTTTTT
cdr3_aa: CATSGYRGEKLFF

d_call: TRBD1
v_call: TRBV28
clone_size: NA
j_call: TRBJ1-4
cdr3_nt: TGTGCCAGCAGTTTGGAGGGGGCGACTAATGAAAAACTGTTTTTT
cdr3_aa: CASSLEGATNEKLFF

d_call: NA
v_call: TRBV12-3/TRBV12-4
clone_size: NA
j_call: TRBJ2-3
cdr3_nt: TGTGCCAGCACCACATCCACAGATACGCAGTATTTT
cdr3_aa: CASTTSTDTQYF

d_call: TRBD1
v_call: TRBV7-9
clone_size: NA
j_call: TRBJ2-1
cdr3_nt: TGTGCCAGCAGCCGAGATGACCGGGACAGCCCAGAGCAGTTCTTC
cdr3_aa: CASSRDDRDSPEQFF

d_call: TRBD1
v_call: TRBV24-1
clone_size: NA
j_call: TRBJ2-3
cdr3_nt: TGTGCCACTTCCCCAAGGACAGGGGGCGCAGATACGCAGTATTTT
cdr3_aa: CATSPRTGGADTQYF

d_call: NA
v_call: TRBV7-3
clone_size: NA
j_call: TRBJ2-3
cdr3_nt: TGTGCCAGCAGCTTATGGGGCAGGGGCACAGATACGCAGTATTTT
cdr3_aa: CASSLWGRGTDTQYF

d_call: TRBD1
v_call: TRBV28
clone_size: NA
j_call: TRBJ1-1
cdr3_nt: TGTGCCAGCAGTTCGGGACAGGGGACTGAAGCTTTCTTT
cdr3_aa: CASSSGQGTEAFF

d_call: TRBD1
v_call: TRBV29-1
clone_size: NA
j_call: TRBJ2-7
cdr3_nt: TGCAGCGTTGAAGGAGGACAGGGAACCTACGAGCAGTACTTC
cdr3_aa: CSVEGGQGTYEQYF

d_call: TRBD1
v_call: TRBV6-5
clone_size: few
j_call: TRBJ1-4
cdr3_nt: TGTGCCAGCAGAACTTCTGGACAGGGTTTGGAAAAACTGTTTTTT
cdr3_aa: CASRTSGQGLEKLFF

d_call: NA
v_call: TRBV4-3
clone_size: NA
j_call: TRBJ2-7
cdr3_nt: TGCGCCAGCAGCCAAGAGGCAGGGGTCTACGAGCAGTACTTC
cdr3_aa: CASSQEAGVYEQYF

d_call: TRBD1
v_call: TRBV29-1
clone_size: NA
j_call: TRBJ1-2
cdr3_nt: TGCAGCGGGGGACAGAACTATGGCTACACCTTC
cdr3_aa: CSGGQNYGYTF

d_call: TRBD1
v_call: TRBV24-1
clone_size: NA
j_call: TRBJ2-1
cdr3_nt: TGTGCCACCAGTGAAGAGACAGGGCTCTCCTACAATGAGCAGTTCTTC
cdr3_aa: CATSEETGLSYNEQFF

d_call: TRBD1
v_call: TRBV5-1
clone_size: NA
j_call: TRBJ1-2
cdr3_nt: TGCGCCAGCAGCTTGGCCCAGGGGGCAGATGGCTACACCTTC
cdr3_aa: CASSLAQGADGYTF

d_call: TRBD1
v_call: TRBV19
clone_size: NA
j_call: TRBJ1-5
cdr3_nt: TGTGCCAGTAGCAGGGGGCTTTTTGTCCTGTCGGGCAATTATAGCAATCAGCCCCAGCATTTT
cdr3_aa: CASSRGLFVLSGNYSNQPQHF

d_call: NA
v_call: TRBV5-5
clone_size: NA
j_call: TRBJ1-3
cdr3_nt: TGTGCCAGCAGCTTGGCTAGTGAGCTCTTCTCTGGAAACACCATATATTTT
cdr3_aa: CASSLASELFSGNTIYF

d_call: NA
v_call: TRBV5-1
clone_size: NA
j_call: TRBJ1-1
cdr3_nt: TGCGCCAGCAGCTTGAGGCAGGGGTTGGGCACTGAAGCTTTCTTT
cdr3_aa: CASSLRQGLGTEAFF

d_call: TRBD1
v_call: TRBV10-2
clone_size: NA
j_call: TRBJ2-2
cdr3_nt: TGCGCCAGCAGCGCCGGGACAGCGAACACCGGGGAGCTGTTTTTT
cdr3_aa: CASSAGTANTGELFF

d_call: TRBD2
v_call: TRBV27
clone_size: NA
j_call: TRBJ2-3
cdr3_nt: TGTGCCAGCAGTTTCTGGGCGGGGGGCACGACAGATACGCAGTATTTT
cdr3_aa: CASSFWAGGTTDTQYF

d_call: TRBD1
v_call: TRBV4-1
clone_size: NA
j_call: TRBJ2-7
cdr3_nt: TGCGCCAGCAGCCAAGGAACAGGGGGCCCCTACGAGCAGTACTTC
cdr3_aa: CASSQGTGGPYEQYF

d_call: NA
v_call: TRBV2
clone_size: once
j_call: TRBJ2-5
cdr3_nt: TGTGCCAGCAGTGAGGAGGAAGAGACCCAGTACTTC
cdr3_aa: CASSEEEETQYF

d_call: NA
v_call: TRBV3-1/TRBV3-2
clone_size: NA
j_call: TRBJ1-6
cdr3_nt: TGTGCCAGCAGCAAAGAACAGGGTTCGGGCCCTTCACCCCTCCACTTT
cdr3_aa: CASSKEQGSGPSPLHF

d_call: NA
v_call: TRBV12-3/TRBV12-4
clone_size: NA
j_call: TRBJ1-3
cdr3_nt: TGTGCCAGCAGTCCCGGGTTGTGGAACACCATATATTTT
cdr3_aa: CASSPGLWNTIYF

d_call: NA
v_call: TRBV19
clone_size: NA
j_call: TRBJ1-5
cdr3_nt: TGTGCCAGTAGCCCCGGGGGACTCTTAAATCAGCCCCAGCATTTT
cdr3_aa: CASSPGGLLNQPQHF

d_call: TRBD1
v_call: TRBV5-1
clone_size: NA
j_call: TRBJ2-5
cdr3_nt: TGCGCCAGCAGCCCCGGGACAGGGGGCTTGGAGACCCAGTACTTC
cdr3_aa: CASSPGTGGLETQYF

d_call: TRBD1
v_call: TRBV2
clone_size: NA
j_call: TRBJ1-4
cdr3_nt: TGTGCCAGCAGGCCAGGGACAGCTCCTAATGAAAAACTGTTTTTT
cdr3_aa: CASRPGTAPNEKLFF